This TCR beta chain appears in the sequencing data of a study of OX40 agonist ivuxolimab in advanced cancers. With regard to the full study: The costimulatory receptor OX40 (CD134) was targeted by ivuxolimab, a fully human IgG2 agonistic monoclonal antibody. Intravenous ivuxolimab was administered to patients every 2 weeks at six dose levels: 0.01, 0.1, 0.3, 1.5, 3 and 10 mg/kg. Of the 52 patients in dose escalation, about 20 had hepatocellular carcinoma, some 15 had melanoma, 9 had renal cell carcinoma and 9 had head and neck cancer. A male proportion of roughly 80% and a mean age of about 60 years, ranging from 23 to 79, were recorded for the dose-escalation cohort. Prior anti-PD-1, anti-PD-L1 or anti-CTLA-4 therapy was permitted, and checkpoint inhibitors had been received by more than 35% of dose-escalation patients. Three dose-escalation patients achieved partial responses, one with hepatocellular carcinoma and two with cutaneous melanoma. Peripheral TCRbeta sequencing aimed to test whether ivuxolimab altered TCR sequence diversity and caused clonal T-cell expansion. The paper describes the monotherapy dose-escalation part (N of about 52 patients) of the phase I trial of ivuxolimab.

The investigation overall reported the following: Low levels of normalized T-cell clonal expansion were also shown by some nonresponding patients. Antigen specificity was not determined for the clonally expanded peripheral T cells. In the 0.1-3.0 mg/kg groups, partial responders were among the patients with the lowest normalized peripheral clonal expansion, particularly in CD8+ T cells. At doses from 0.1 to 3.0 mg/kg, clonal expansion was seen in both CD4+ and CD8+ blood T cells between baseline and week 6. On average, CD8+ T cells showed more expanded clones than CD4+ T cells after ivuxolimab.

Concerning this clone itself: Its antigen is not yet known. No base quality values were provided; no much bigger clone lies one nucleotide off.

For sequencing of the TCRbeta CDR3 region, genomic DNA was extracted from the sorted cells. TCRbeta CDR3 regions were sequenced using the immunoSEQ Assay. TCRdb obtained this table from immuneACCESS and retained in-frame rearrangements with V and J assigned. These tables miss some clones; where compared with another copy, unresolved V genes account for less than half of the shortfall, and the remainder is unexplained. This sample lists approximately 100,000 clones; about 91% were detected once. The top ten hold approximately 0.32% of the sample. The trial excluded patients who had a history of autoimmune disease or were on systemic immunosuppression. Peripheral blood for TCR sequencing was drawn from every dose cohort at baseline, at cycle 4 day 1 and at cycle 7 day 1. Samples came from an open-label, multicenter, first-in-human phase I dose-escalation trial of ivuxolimab. Adults with locally advanced or metastatic melanoma, renal cell, hepatocellular, or head and neck squamous cell carcinoma were enrolled in the trial. Before TCR sequencing, CD4+ and CD8+ T cells were separately sorted from peripheral blood.

The receptor was derived from an adult with an advanced solid tumor such as melanoma, head and neck, liver or kidney cancer. The starting material was CD4+ or CD8+ T cells sorted from blood, obtained in a trial of the OX40 agonist ivuxolimab.

The CDR3 corresponds to CASSKDRVGQPQHF. In nucleotides, the sequence is TGTGCCAGCAGTAAGGACAGGGTAGGTCAGCCCCAGCATTTT. The chain was built from TRBV28 and TRBJ1-5; the junction holds 8 bases that match TRBD1. V lost 5 bases and J lost 6 bases, and the count of bases not matched to a germline gene is 6. The germline V gene provides CDR1 MDHEN and CDR2 SYDVKM. The CDR3, cysteine through phenylalanine, is 14 amino acids long. Only CDR3 DNA remains: 42 bases, in frame from the first base. With all but the CDR3 taken from the reference TRBV28 and TRBJ1-5 genes, the full variable domain is: DVKVTQSSRYLVKRTGEKVFLECVQDMDHENMFWYRQDPGLGLRLIYFSYDVKMKEKGDIPEGYSVSREKKERFSLILESASTNQTSMYLCASSKDRVGQPQHFGDGTRLSIL.